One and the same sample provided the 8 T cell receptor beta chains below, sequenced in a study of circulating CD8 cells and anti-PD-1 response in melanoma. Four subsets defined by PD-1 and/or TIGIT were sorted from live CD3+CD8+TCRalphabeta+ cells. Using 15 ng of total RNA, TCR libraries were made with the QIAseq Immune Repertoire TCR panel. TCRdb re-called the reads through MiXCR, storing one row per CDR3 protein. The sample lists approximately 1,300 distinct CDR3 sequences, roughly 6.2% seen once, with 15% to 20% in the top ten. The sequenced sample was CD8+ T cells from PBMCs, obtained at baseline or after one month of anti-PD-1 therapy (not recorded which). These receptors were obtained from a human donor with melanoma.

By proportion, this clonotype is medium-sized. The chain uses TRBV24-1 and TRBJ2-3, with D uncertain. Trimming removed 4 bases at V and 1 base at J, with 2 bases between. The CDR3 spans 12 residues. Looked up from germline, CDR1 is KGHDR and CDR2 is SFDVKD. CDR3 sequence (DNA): TGTGCCACCAGTGAACGCACAGATACGCAGTATTTT. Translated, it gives CATSERTDTQYF.

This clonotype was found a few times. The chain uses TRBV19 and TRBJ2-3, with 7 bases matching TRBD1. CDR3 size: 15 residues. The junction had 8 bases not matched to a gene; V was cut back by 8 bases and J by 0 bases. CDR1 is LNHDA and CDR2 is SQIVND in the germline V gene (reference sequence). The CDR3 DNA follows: TGTGCCAGTGGGAAGACAGGGTCTAGCACAGATACGCAGTATTTT. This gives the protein CASGKTGSSTDTQYF.

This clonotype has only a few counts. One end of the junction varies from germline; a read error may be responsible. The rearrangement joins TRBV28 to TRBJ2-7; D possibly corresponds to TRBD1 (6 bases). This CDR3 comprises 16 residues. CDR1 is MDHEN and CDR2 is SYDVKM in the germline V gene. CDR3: CASSPTPKPDRITLDF. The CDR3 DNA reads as TGTGCCAGCAGCCCTACCCCCAAACCTGACAGGATTACTTTGGACTTC.

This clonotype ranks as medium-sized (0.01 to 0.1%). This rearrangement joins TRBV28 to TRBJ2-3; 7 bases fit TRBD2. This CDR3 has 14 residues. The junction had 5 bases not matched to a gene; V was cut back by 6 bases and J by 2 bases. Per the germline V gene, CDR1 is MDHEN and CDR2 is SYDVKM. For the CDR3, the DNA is TGTGCCAGCAGACCGGGGACTAACACAGATACGCAGTATTTT. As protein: CASRPGTNTDTQYF.

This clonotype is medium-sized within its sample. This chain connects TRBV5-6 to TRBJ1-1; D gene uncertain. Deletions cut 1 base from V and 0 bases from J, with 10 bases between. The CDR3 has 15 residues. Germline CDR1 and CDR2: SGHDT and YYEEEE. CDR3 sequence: CASSLIKKMNTEAFF. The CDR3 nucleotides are TGTGCCAGCAGCTTGATTAAGAAGATGAACACTGAAGCTTTCTTT.

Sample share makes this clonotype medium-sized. CDR3 nucleotides: TGTGCCAGCAGCTTTTGGGCTCCGCAAGAGACCCAGTACTTC. Translated, it gives CASSFWAPQETQYF. The gene calls are TRBV7-2 and TRBJ2-5; the D is unclear. Germline assignment: CDR1 SGHTA and CDR2 FQGNSA. Trimming stripped 3 bases from V and 2 bases from J, with 10 bases between. This CDR3 has 14 amino acids. Drawing the rest from reference TRBV7-2 and TRBJ2-5, the complete variable domain is GAGVSQSPSNKVTEKGKDVELRCDPISGHTALYWYRQSLGQGLEFLIYFQGNSAPDKSGLPSDRFSAERTGGSVSTLTIQRTQQEDSAVYLCASSFWAPQETQYFGPGTRLLVL.

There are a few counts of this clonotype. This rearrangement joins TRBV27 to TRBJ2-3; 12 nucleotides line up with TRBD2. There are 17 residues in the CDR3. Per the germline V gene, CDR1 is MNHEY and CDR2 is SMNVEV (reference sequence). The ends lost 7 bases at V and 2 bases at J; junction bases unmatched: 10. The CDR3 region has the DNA TGTGCCAGCACCTCAGATGGACTAGCGGGGACCACAGATACGCAGTATTTT. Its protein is CASTSDGLAGTTDTQYF.

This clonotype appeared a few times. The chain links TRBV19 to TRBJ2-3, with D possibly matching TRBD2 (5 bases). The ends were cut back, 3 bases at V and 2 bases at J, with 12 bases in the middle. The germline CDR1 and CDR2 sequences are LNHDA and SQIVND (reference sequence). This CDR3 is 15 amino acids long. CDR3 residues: CASSMGRLLTDTQYF. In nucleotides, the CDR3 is TGTGCCAGTAGTATGGGGAGACTTCTCACAGATACGCAGTATTTT.